This passage covers 23 T cell receptor beta chains from one sample sequenced in a study of T-cell reconstitution after alpha-beta-depleted transplantation in children. Using unique molecular identifiers, the investigators prepared the TCRbeta library. TCRdb called the PCR reads again in MiXCR, with one record for every CDR3 protein. The sample has 200,000 to 300,000 distinct CDR3 sequences; approximately 12% are singletons. This specimen was PBMCs from the stem cell graft donor, taken from the stem cell graft. The receptors come from a human donor who donated a stem cell graft to a child with acute lymphoblastic leukemia.

This clonotype was observed a handful of times. The J gene is TRBJ2-6, the V gene TRBV6-5; tentative D call: TRBD2 (5 bases). CDR1 is MNHEY, CDR2 SVGAGI, per germline. The V end was cut by 2 bases, the J end by 1 base, with 15 bases between. The CDR3 runs to 18 residues. The CDR3 DNA follows: TGTGCCAGCAGTTACGAAGCGGAATTTCTTTCTGGGGCCAACGTCCTGACTTTC. It specifies CASSYEAEFLSGANVLTF.

In its sample, this clonotype was seen many times. CDR3: CASKGQGSNQPQHF. The CDR3 coding sequence is TGTGCCAGCAAGGGCCAGGGTAGCAATCAGCCCCAGCATTTT. This sequence joins TRBV28 and TRBJ1-5, with D possibly being TRBD1 (5 bases). This CDR3 spans 14 amino acids. Deletions cut 7 bases from V and 0 bases from J, with 10 bases between. Per the germline V gene, CDR1 is MDHEN and CDR2 is SYDVKM.

This clonotype was counted many times. This sequence joins TRBV7-2 and TRBJ1-4, with D tentatively TRBD1 (5 bases). CDR1 and CDR2 from the germline V gene are SGHTA and FQGNSA. This CDR3 has 14 residues. V was pared by 2 bases and J by 8 bases, with 12 bases between. Written as DNA, the CDR3 is TGTGCCAGCAGCTTATTAGGGGCAGGCGAAAAACTGTTTTTT. It is translated as CASSLLGAGEKLFF.

The sample holds many counts of this clonotype. The chain has TRBV7-9 and TRBJ1-2; no reliable D call. Germline V lookup: CDR1 SEHNR, CDR2 FQNEAQ (reference sequence). V was shortened by 5 bases and J by 4 bases, with 14 bases between the two germline ends. CDR3 length equals 14 residues. This CDR3 is CASSPLLGPYGYTF. The DNA of the CDR3 is TGTGCCAGCAGCCCCCTCTTGGGCCCCTATGGCTACACCTTC.

The chain links TRBV12-3 or TRBV12-4 to TRBJ2-1; TRBD2 aligns across 7 bases. Trimming at V came to 6 bases and at J to 9 bases, leaving 5 bases not matched to a gene. CDR3 length: 12 residues. The CDR3 coding sequence is TGTGCCAGCAGCCTGGGGGGGATTGAGCAGTTCTTC. As protein: CASSLGGIEQFF.

The chain couples TRBV6-1 to TRBJ1-1; D may be TRBD1 (5 bases). With 2 bases removed from V and 4 bases from J, the gap between germline ends came to 11 bases. Germline V CDR1 and CDR2: MNHNS, SASEGT. The CDR3 runs to 14 residues. The CDR3 spells CASSETGLTTEAFF. In nucleotides, the CDR3 is TGTGCCAGCAGTGAAACGGGACTGACCACTGAAGCTTTCTTT.

This clonotype was observed many times. This CDR3 is CASSYGALAPYEQYF. The DNA for the CDR3 is TGTGCCAGCAGTTATGGGGCACTAGCGCCCTACGAGCAGTACTTC. V and J are TRBV7-2 and TRBJ2-7; TRBD2 matches at 7 bases. Germline-derived CDR1 and CDR2 are SGHTA and FQGNSA. V shed 6 bases, J shed 2 bases, and the junction held 10 bases outside the gene matches. The CDR3 totals 15 residues.

This clonotype was picked up many times. The chain joins TRBV24-1 to TRBJ2-3; no definite D call. The V end lost 1 base, the J end lost 0 bases, and 7 bases lay between the germline ends. CDR1 and CDR2 from the germline V gene are KGHDR and SFDVKD. CDR3 length: 15 amino acids. The CDR3 sequence: CATSDFGSSTDTQYF. CDR3 DNA: TGTGCCACCAGTGATTTCGGTTCTAGCACAGATACGCAGTATTTT.

This clonotype occurred many times. The chain links TRBV27 to TRBJ1-5, with 7 bases matching TRBD1. Germline-derived CDR1 and CDR2 are MNHEY and SMNVEV (reference sequence). The CDR3 sequence is 14 residues long. Trimming took 6 bases from V and 3 from J; bases not matched to a gene: 5. For the CDR3, the DNA is TGTGCCAGCAGACTGGGACAGTACAATCAGCCCCAGCATTTT. This encodes CASRLGQYNQPQHF.

This clonotype was detected ten times or more. The rearrangement joins TRBV5-1 to TRBJ1-1; D gene uncertain. Germline V gives CDR1 SGHRS, CDR2 YFSETQ. The CDR3 loop spans 14 amino acids. V was trimmed by 5 bases and J by 0 bases, leaving 11 bases between them. CDR3 in DNA: TGCGCCAGCAGTTTGAGGAACATGAACACTGAAGCTTTCTTT. It translates to CASSLRNMNTEAFF.

This clonotype came up many times. The chain recombines TRBV6-2 or TRBV6-3 with TRBJ2-7, with TRBD1 as a possible D gene (5 bases). Looked up from germline, CDR1 is MNHEY and CDR2 is SVGEGT. This CDR3 comprises 16 residues. Trimming shortened V by 2 bases and J by 3 bases, and 17 bases separated the two germline ends. The CDR3 region is CASSYNQGLLNYEQYF. CDR3 nucleotides: TGTGCCAGCAGTTACAATCAGGGCCTCCTTAACTACGAGCAGTACTTC.

This clonotype was seen at least ten times. The gene calls are TRBV29-1 and TRBJ1-1; weak D call: TRBD1 (5 bases). Germline CDR1 SQVTM, CDR2 ANQGSEA. Trimming shortened V by 2 bases and J by 5 bases, and 12 bases separated the two germline ends. The CDR3 is 13 residues long. The CDR3 DNA follows: TGCAGCGTTGAATGGGGGGTCGGGACTGAAGCTTTCTTT. This sequence encodes CSVEWGVGTEAFF.

This clonotype was detected ten times or more. The genes are TRBV3-1 and TRBJ2-3, with 8 positions matching TRBD1. Germline CDR1 LGHDT, CDR2 YNNKEL (reference sequence). The CDR3 spans 16 residues. Losses at the gene ends were 0 bases for V and 0 bases for J; bases not matched to a gene: 2. The CDR3 DNA reads as TGTGCCAGCAGCCAAGACAGGGGGCCGAGCACAGATACGCAGTATTTT. Its protein is CASSQDRGPSTDTQYF.

The count of this clonotype is one. This chain uses TRBV20-1 with TRBJ2-3; 9 nucleotides agree with TRBD2. Germline values: CDR1 DFQATT, CDR2 SNEGSKA (reference sequence). The V and J ends lost 6 bases and 7 bases, in that order; junction bases with no gene match: 11. This CDR3 comprises 14 residues. CDR3 residues: CSAALAGITNTQYF. The CDR3 DNA reads as TGCAGTGCCGCTCTAGCGGGGATAACAAATACGCAGTATTTT.

This sequence joins TRBV29-1 and TRBJ2-1, with D hard to call. Germline CDR1 reads SQVTM; CDR2 reads ANQGSEA. V was pared by 4 bases and J by 0 bases, with 13 bases between. This CDR3 comprises 15 residues. In nucleotides, the CDR3 is TGCAGCGTTGTCGTGGCGACCTACTCCTACAATGAGCAGTTCTTC. Translation: CSVVVATYSYNEQFF.

This clonotype was seen ten or more times. The chain has TRBV7-2 and TRBJ2-7; D is unresolved. CDR1 is SGHTA, CDR2 FQGNSA, per germline. This CDR3 contains 12 residues. V lost 3 bases and J lost 3, with 6 bases in between. The CDR3 DNA reads TGTGCCAGCAGCTTCCAGGTCTACGAGCAGTACTTC. The encoded protein is CASSFQVYEQYF.

This clonotype has ten or more counts. This chain joins TRBV5-6 and TRBJ1-2; perhaps TRBD1 as D (5 bases). Germline V gene lookup returns CDR1 SGHDT and CDR2 YYEEEE. V lost 4 bases, J lost 3 bases, and 13 bases lay in between. The CDR3 sequence is 14 residues long. The CDR3 loop is CASSPVGQDYGYTF. The CDR3 nucleotides are TGTGCCAGCAGCCCGGTGGGGCAGGACTATGGCTACACCTTC. The whole variable domain, remainder taken from reference TRBV5-6 and TRBJ1-2, is DAGVTQSPTHLIKTRGQQVTLRCSPKSGHDTVSWYQQALGQGPQFIFQYYEEEERQRGNFPDRFSGHQFPNYSSELNVNALLLGDSALYLCASSPVGQDYGYTFGSGTRLTVV.

Many counts were recorded for this clonotype. The chain joins TRBV28 to TRBJ1-1; the match to TRBD1 covers 7 bases. The CDR3 consists of 13 residues. Germline CDR1 reads MDHEN; CDR2 reads SYDVKM. The ends lost 8 bases at V and 7 bases at J; junction bases unmatched: 10. This chain's CDR3 is CASPGQIPGEAFF. CDR3 DNA: TGTGCCAGCCCGGGACAGATCCCGGGTGAAGCTTTCTTT. Using reference TRBV28 and TRBJ1-1 for the parts outside the CDR3, the full variable domain is DVKVTQSSRYLVKRTGEKVFLECVQDMDHENMFWYRQDPGLGLRLIYFSYDVKMKEKGDIPEGYSVSREKKERFSLILESASTNQTSMYLCASPGQIPGEAFFGQGTRLTVV.

This clonotype was observed many times. This chain uses TRBV24-1 with TRBJ1-1; weak D call: TRBD1 (5 bases). The germline V and J ends were trimmed by 8 bases and 3 bases, with 6 bases remaining between them. The CDR3 runs to 11 residues. From germline, CDR1 is KGHDR and CDR2 SFDVKD. The CDR3 bases are TGTGCCACCAAAGGGGACACTGAAGCTTTCTTT. It encodes CATKGDTEAFF.

This clonotype was counted a few times. This rearrangement joins TRBV5-1 to TRBJ1-1; D uncertain. Germline loops: CDR1 SGHRS, CDR2 YFSETQ. This CDR3 region has 11 residues. The V and J ends lost 5 bases and 8 bases respectively, with 10 bases between them. This chain's CDR3 is CASSRGWEAFF. Written as DNA, the CDR3 is TGCGCCAGCAGTCGGGGTTGGGAAGCTTTCTTT.

As for this clonotype: A much larger clone sits a single nucleotide away, making a read error possible. The J gene is TRBJ1-2, the V gene TRBV5-1; 12 bases align to TRBD1. This CDR3 is built from 16 residues. CDR1 is SGHRS, CDR2 YFSETQ, per germline. Trimming took 4 bases from V and 7 from J; bases not matched to a gene: 11. CDR3 in DNA: TGCGCCAGCAGCAGATCCGGGACAGGGGGCGGCTCTGGCTACACCTTC. Translating gives CASSRSGTGGGSGYTF.

The chain uses TRBV6-1 and TRBJ2-1; D is perhaps TRBD2 (7 bases). Trimming shortened V by 6 bases and J by 3 bases, and 15 bases separated the two germline ends. CDR1 is MNHNS, CDR2 SASEGT, per germline. CDR3 size: 15 residues. The chain's CDR3 is CASRGGAVVYNEQFF. CDR3 DNA sequence: TGTGCCAGCAGGGGGGGGGCGGTGGTCTACAATGAGCAGTTCTTC.

This clonotype came up many times. V usage is TRBV20-1 and J usage is TRBJ2-3, with TRBD1 matching over 7 bases. J gave up 2 bases and V 4 bases, and 6 bases lay outside the gene matches. CDR3 length equals 14 residues. Germline CDR1 is DFQATT and CDR2 is SNEGSKA (reference sequence). The CDR3 DNA reads as TGCAGTGCTAAGGAGACAGGGTCCACAGATACGCAGTATTTT. Amino acids: CSAKETGSTDTQYF.